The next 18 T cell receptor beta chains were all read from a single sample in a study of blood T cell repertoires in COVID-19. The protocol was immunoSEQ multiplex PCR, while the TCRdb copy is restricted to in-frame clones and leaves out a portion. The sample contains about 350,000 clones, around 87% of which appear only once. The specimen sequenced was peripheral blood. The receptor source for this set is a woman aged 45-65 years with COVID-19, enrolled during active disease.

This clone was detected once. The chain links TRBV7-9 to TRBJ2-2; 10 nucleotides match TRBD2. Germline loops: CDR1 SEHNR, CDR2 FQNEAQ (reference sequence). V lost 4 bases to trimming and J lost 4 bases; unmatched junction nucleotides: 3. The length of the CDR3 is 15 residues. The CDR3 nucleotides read TGTGCCAGCAGCTCAAGCGGGAGGGCCACCGGGGAGCTGTTTTTT. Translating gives CASSSSGRATGELFF. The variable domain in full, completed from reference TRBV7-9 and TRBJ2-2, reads DTGVSQNPRHKITKRGQNVTFRCDPISEHNRLYWYRQTLGQGPEFLTYFQNEAQLEKSRLLSDRFSAERPKGSFSTLEIQRTEQGDSAMYLCASSSSGRATGELFFGEGSRLTVL.

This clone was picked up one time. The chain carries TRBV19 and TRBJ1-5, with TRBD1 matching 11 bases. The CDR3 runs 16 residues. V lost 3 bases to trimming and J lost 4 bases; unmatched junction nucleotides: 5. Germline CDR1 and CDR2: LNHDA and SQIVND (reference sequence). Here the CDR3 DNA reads TGTGCCAGTAGTATTCCCGGACAGGGGGCGAATCAGCCCCAGCATTTT. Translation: CASSIPGQGANQPQHF.

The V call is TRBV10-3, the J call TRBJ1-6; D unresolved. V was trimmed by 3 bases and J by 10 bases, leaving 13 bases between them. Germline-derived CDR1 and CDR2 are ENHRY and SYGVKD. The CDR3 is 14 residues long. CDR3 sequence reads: CAISDQGVGSPLHF. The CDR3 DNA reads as TGTGCCATCAGTGATCAAGGAGTAGGATCACCCCTCCACTTT.

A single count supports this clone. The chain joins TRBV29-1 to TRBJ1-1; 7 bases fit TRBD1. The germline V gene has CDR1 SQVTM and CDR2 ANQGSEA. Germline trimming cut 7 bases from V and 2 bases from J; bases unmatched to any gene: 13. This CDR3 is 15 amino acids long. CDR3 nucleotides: TGCAGCGCACGAAGACAGGGTCGGGAAAACACTGAAGCTTTCTTT. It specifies CSARRQGRENTEAFF.

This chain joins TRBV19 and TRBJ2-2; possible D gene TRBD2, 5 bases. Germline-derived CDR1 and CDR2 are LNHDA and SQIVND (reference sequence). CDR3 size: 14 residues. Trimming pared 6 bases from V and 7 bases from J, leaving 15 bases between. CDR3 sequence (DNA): TGTGCCAGTAGGCCTCTAGCCAAGATCGGGGAGCTGTTTTTT. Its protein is CASRPLAKIGELFF.

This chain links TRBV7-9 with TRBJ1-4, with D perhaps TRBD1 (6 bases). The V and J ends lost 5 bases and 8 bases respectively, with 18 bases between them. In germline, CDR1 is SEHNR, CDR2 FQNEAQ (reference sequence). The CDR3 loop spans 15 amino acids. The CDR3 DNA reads TGTGCCAGCAGCCCTCCGGGGGGGCGGCAGGAAAAACTGTTTTTT. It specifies CASSPPGGRQEKLFF.

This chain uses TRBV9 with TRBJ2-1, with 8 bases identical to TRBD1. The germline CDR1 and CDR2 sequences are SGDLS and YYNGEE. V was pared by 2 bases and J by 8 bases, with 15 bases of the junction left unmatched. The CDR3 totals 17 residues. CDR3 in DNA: TGTGCCAGCAGCGTGAGTTCGGGGCAGGGGGCGTTCGATGAGCAGTTCTTC. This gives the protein CASSVSSGQGAFDEQFF.

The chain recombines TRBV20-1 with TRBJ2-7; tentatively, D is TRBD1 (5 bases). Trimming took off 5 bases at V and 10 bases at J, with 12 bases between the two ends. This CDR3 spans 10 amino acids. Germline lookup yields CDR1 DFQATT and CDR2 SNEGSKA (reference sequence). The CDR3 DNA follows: TGCAGTGCTCGAACGACAGTTCAGTACTTC. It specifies CSARTTVQYF.

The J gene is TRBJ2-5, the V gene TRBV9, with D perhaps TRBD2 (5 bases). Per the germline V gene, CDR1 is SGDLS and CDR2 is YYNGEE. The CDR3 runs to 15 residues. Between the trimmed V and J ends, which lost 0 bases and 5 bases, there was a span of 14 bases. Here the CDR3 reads CASSVAGSGQETQYF. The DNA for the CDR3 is TGTGCCAGCAGCGTAGCTGGGAGCGGCCAGGAGACCCAGTACTTC.

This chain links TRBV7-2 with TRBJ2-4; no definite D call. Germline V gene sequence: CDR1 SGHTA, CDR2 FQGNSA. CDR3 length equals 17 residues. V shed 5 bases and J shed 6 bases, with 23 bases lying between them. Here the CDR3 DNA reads TGTGCCAGCAGCCCGAGAGTGGGCCCACGTCCCCCAAACATTCAGTACTTC. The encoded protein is CASSPRVGPRPPNIQYF.

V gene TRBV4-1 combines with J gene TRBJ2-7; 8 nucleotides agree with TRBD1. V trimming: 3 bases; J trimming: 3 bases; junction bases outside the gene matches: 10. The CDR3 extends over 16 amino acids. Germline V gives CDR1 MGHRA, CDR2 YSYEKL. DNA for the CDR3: TGCGCCAGCAGCCACCTTTTGACAGGGGAAATCTACGAGCAGTACTTC. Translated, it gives CASSHLLTGEIYEQYF.

The CDR3 reads CAISWTGAGELFF. CDR3 coding DNA: TGTGCCATCAGCTGGACTGGGGCCGGGGAGCTGTTTTTT. V gene TRBV10-3 combines with J gene TRBJ2-2; TRBD2 might be the D (5 bases). Germline CDR1 ENHRY, CDR2 SYGVKD. The CDR3 is made up of 13 amino acids. V was clipped by 6 bases and J by 6 bases, with 11 bases between them.

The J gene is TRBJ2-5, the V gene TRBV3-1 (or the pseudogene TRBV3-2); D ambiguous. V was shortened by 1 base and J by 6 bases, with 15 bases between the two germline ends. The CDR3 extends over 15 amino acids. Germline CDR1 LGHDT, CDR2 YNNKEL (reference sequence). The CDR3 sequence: CASSQVGSLSKTQYF. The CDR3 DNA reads TGTGCCAGCAGCCAAGTGGGCAGCTTGAGCAAGACCCAGTACTTC.

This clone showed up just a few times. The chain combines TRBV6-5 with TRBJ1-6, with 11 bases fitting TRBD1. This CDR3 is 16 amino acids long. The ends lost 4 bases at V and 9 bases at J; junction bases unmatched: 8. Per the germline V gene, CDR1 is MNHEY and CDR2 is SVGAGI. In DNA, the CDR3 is TGTGCCAGCAGTTCCATGGACAGGGGGCTGGGTTCACCCCTCCACTTT. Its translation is CASSSMDRGLGSPLHF.

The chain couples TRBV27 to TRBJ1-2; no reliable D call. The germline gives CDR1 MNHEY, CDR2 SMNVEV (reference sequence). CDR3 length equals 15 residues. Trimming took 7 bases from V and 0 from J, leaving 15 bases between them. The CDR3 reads CASTFQRQANYGYTF. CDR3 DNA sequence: TGTGCCAGCACCTTCCAACGCCAGGCTAACTATGGCTACACCTTC.

CDR3 loop: CTSSREPAGPYNEQFF. CDR3 bases: TGCACCAGCAGCCGGGAGCCAGCGGGGCCTTACAATGAGCAGTTCTTC. This chain joins TRBV1 and TRBJ2-1; the table's D gene call, TRBD2, was not cross checked with the DNA. TRBV1 is flagged as a pseudogene. The CDR3 contains 16 residues.

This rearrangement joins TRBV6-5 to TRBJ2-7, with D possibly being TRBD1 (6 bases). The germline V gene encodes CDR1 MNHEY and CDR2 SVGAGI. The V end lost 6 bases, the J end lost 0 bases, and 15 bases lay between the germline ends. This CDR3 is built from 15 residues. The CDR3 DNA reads TGTGCCAGCAGGCCAGACAGGTCCCACTCCTACGAGCAGTACTTC. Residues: CASRPDRSHSYEQYF.

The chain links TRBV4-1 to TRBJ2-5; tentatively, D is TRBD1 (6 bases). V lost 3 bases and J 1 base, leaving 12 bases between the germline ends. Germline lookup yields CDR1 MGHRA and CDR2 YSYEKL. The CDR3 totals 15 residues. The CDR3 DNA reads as TGCGCCAGCAGCCACACCGGGACATCCCAAGAGACCCAGTACTTC. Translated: CASSHTGTSQETQYF.